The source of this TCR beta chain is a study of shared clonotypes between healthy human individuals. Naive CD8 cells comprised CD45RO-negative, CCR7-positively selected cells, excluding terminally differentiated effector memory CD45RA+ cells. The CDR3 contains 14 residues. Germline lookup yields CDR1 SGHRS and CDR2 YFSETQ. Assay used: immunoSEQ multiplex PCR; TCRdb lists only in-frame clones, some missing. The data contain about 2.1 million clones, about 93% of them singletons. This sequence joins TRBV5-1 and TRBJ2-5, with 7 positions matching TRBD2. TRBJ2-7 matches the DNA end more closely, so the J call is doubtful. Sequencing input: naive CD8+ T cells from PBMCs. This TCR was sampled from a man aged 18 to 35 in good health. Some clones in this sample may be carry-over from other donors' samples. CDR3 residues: CASSGERDRHEQYF. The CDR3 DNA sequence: TGCGCCAGCAGCGGTGAGCGGGATAGGCACGAGCAGTACTTC.